This passage covers 4 T cell receptor beta chains from one sample sequenced in a study of OX40 agonist ivuxolimab in advanced cancers. Clones were sequenced by immunoSEQ multiplex PCR, and TCRdb holds only the in-frame ones, with some missing. The sample comprises about 62,000 clones, 79% of which are singletons, and approximately 10% rests with the top ten. This sample comprised CD4+ or CD8+ T cells sorted from blood, obtained in a trial of the OX40 agonist ivuxolimab. Source of these receptors: an adult with an advanced solid tumor such as melanoma, head and neck, liver or kidney cancer.

This clone was seen a handful of times. V and J are TRBV2 and TRBJ1-1; D is possibly TRBD1 (5 bases). The length of the CDR3 is 12 residues. Germline values: CDR1 SNHLY, CDR2 FYNNEI. The germline V and J ends were trimmed by 4 bases and 11 bases, with 14 bases remaining between them. CDR3 protein: CASSGRGRTAFF. CDR3 in DNA: TGTGCCAGCAGTGGGAGGGGCAGGACGGCTTTCTTT.

This clone has a single count. The rearrangement joins TRBV27 to TRBJ2-5; D might be TRBD2 (5 bases). The CDR3 sequence is 15 residues long. Looked up from germline, CDR1 is MNHEY and CDR2 is SMNVEV (reference sequence). V was clipped by 5 bases and J by 5 bases, with 18 bases between them. CDR3 sequence (DNA): TGTGCCAGCAGTGACCGGGCCTCGGGGTGGGAGACCCAGTACTTC. This gives the protein CASSDRASGWETQYF.

The chain links TRBV4-1 to TRBJ2-3, with D possibly matching TRBD2 (7 bases). Germline CDR1 is MGHRA and CDR2 is YSYEKL. Trimming removed 4 bases at V and 4 bases at J, with 21 bases between. The CDR3 extends over 17 amino acids. CDR3 bases: TGCGCCAGCAGCCTCCTCGGGGGGCGGGAAAGCCCAGATACGCAGTATTTT. Encoded protein: CASSLLGGRESPDTQYF.

This sequence joins TRBV7-3 and TRBJ2-3; D perhaps matches TRBD1 (7 bases). The V end lost 1 base, the J end lost 3 bases, and 11 bases lay between the germline ends. This CDR3 has 15 amino acids. Germline V gene lookup returns CDR1 SGHTA and CDR2 FQGTGA. The DNA for the CDR3 is TGTGCCAGCAGCTTAAAACAGGGGAGGACAGATACGCAGTATTTT. Translation gives CASSLKQGRTDTQYF.